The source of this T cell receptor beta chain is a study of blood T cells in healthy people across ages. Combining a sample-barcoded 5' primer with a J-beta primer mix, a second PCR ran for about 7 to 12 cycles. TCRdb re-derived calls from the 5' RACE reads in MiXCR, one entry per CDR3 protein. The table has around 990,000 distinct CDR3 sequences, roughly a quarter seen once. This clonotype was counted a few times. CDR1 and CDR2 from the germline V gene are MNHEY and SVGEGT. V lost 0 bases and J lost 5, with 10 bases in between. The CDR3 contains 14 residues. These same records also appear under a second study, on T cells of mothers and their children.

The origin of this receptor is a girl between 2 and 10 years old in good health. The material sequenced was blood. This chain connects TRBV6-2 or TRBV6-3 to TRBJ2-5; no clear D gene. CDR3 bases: TGTGCCAGCAGTTACTCGGACCCCTACGAGACCCAGTACTTC. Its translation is CASSYSDPYETQYF.